This T cell receptor (beta chain) was sequenced for a study of T cells expressing NK-cell markers. Whole-study findings and limits: The contribution of dominant NKG2C+ clonotypes to CD8+ T cells in about six donors was about 1.0-8%. These clonotypes, the leaders elsewhere, also led the CD3+CD56-NKG2C+ fraction in several donors.

On this clonotype: The antigen is undetermined.

This CDR3 contains 14 residues. CDR1 and CDR2 (germline): SGHRS, YFSETQ. 5'RACE template switching built TCR beta cDNA with unique molecular identifiers. For each CDR3 protein, TCRdb gives one entry from its re-call of the 5' RACE reads, without DNA. The listing contains about 380,000 distinct CDR3 sequences. Sequenced input: blood T cells: a sorted CD56 or NKG2C T cell subset, CD4+ or CD8+ T cells, or bulk PBMC T cells (not recorded which). The genes are TRBV5-1 and TRBJ2-1. This TCR derives from a man between 18 and 69 years old in good health. The CDR3 loop reads CASSLVSPDNEQFF.